This is a list of T cell receptor beta chains from one sample in a study of blood T cell repertoires in COVID-19. This table comes from immunoSEQ multiplex PCR, and its TCRdb copy is limited to in-frame clones, with some not included. The sample yields around 200,000 clones, around nine tenths seen once. Sequenced: peripheral blood. The receptor set was obtained from a man younger than 45 with acute or convalescent COVID-19. The CDR3 runs from the conserved cysteine through the conserved F or W. A D gene is named only where the DNA matches it firmly.

D	V	CDR3
-	TRBV28	CASSPGGSITGELFF
-	TRBV28	CASSPGGGWMNTEAFF
-	TRBV18	CASSPTSSHTEAFF
-	TRBV27	CASTRGGGETQYF
TRBD1	TRBV6-5	CASRHRGAEAFF
-	TRBV4-2	CASSLDLQGSGNTIYF
-	TRBV24-1	CATSDGAGWDYGYTF
-	TRBV28	CASLNSYGYTF
TRBD1	TRBV11-2	CASRLTGEDTQYF
-	TRBV19	CASSIEGARMNTEAFF
-	TRBV6-2/TRBV6-3	CASSYRSYNEQFF
-	TRBV5-4	CASSLRQTLTNTEAFF
-	TRBV5-6	CASTLRSTGNTGELFF
TRBD1	TRBV3-1/TRBV3-2	CASSQDRQGSQPQHF
TRBD2	TRBV6-4	CASSDPRGGRIQYF
TRBD1	TRBV5-8	CASSTRDRGLYGYTF
TRBD2	TRBV5-8	CASSLLAGVSYEQYF
-	TRBV12-5	CASGLERGTEAFF
-	TRBV7-2	CASSFRTVNTEAFF
-	TRBV27	CASSPKTDTQYF
-	TRBV24-1	CATPRRVILVVTPNTEAFF
TRBD1	TRBV16	CASSRQGGTEAFF
-	TRBV2	CASSEQGTSGNTIYF
TRBD1	TRBV7-3	CASSLNNRGGDEQFF
-	TRBV7-9	CASSYLDIREETQYF
-	TRBV5-1	CASSFGQLNEKLFF
-	TRBV27	CASSFIASSTDTQYF
-	TRBV10-3	CAISDSGGRVGRLYYGYTF